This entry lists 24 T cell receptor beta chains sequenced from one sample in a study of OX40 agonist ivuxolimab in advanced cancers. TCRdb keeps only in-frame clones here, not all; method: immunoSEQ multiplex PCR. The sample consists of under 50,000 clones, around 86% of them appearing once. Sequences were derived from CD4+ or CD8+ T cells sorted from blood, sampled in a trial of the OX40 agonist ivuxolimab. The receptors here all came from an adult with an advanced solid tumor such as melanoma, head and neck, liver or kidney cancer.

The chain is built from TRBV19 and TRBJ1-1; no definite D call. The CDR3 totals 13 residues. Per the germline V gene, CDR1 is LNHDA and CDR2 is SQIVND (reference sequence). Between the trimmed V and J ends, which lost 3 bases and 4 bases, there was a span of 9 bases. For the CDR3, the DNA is TGTGCCAGTAGTATTTCGTTGGGCACTGAAGCTTTCTTT. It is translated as CASSISLGTEAFF.

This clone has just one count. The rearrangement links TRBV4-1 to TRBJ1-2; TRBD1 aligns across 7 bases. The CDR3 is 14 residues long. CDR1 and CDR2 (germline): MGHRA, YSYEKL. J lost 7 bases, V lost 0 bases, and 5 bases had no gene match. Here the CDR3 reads CASSQEEGAGGYTF. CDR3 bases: TGCGCCAGCAGCCAAGAAGAGGGGGCTGGTGGCTACACCTTC.

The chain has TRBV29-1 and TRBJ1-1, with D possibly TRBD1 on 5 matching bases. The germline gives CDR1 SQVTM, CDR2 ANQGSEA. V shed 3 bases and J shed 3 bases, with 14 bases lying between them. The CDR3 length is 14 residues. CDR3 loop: CSVDMAGLDTEAFF. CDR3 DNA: TGCAGCGTTGACATGGCAGGGTTGGACACTGAAGCTTTCTTT. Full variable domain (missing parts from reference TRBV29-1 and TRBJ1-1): SAVISQKPSRDICQRGTSLTIQCQVDSQVTMMFWYRQQPGQSLTLIATANQGSEATYESGFVIDKFPISRPNLTFSTLTVSNMSPEDSSIYLCSVDMAGLDTEAFFGQGTRLTVV.

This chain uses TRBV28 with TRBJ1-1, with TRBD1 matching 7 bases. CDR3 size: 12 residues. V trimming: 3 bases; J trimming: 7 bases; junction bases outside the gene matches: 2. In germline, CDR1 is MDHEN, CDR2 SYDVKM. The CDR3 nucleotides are TGTGCCAGCAGTTTGACAGGGAATGAAGCTTTCTTT. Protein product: CASSLTGNEAFF. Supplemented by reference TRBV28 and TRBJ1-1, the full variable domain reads DVKVTQSSRYLVKRTGEKVFLECVQDMDHENMFWYRQDPGLGLRLIYFSYDVKMKEKGDIPEGYSVSREKKERFSLILESASTNQTSMYLCASSLTGNEAFFGQGTRLTVV.

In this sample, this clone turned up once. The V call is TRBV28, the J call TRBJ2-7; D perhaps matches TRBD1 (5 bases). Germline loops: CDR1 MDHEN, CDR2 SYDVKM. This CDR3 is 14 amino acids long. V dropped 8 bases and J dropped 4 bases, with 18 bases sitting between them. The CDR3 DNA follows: TGTGCCAGCCAGGGTGTAAGGTACGGGTACGAGCAGTACTTC. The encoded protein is CASQGVRYGYEQYF.

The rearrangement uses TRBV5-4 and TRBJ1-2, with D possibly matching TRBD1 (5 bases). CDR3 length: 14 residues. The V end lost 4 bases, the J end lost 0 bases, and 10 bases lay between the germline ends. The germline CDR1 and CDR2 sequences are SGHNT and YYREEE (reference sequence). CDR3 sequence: CASSPGGSNYGYTF. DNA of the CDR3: TGTGCCAGCAGCCCGGGGGGGTCTAACTATGGCTACACCTTC.

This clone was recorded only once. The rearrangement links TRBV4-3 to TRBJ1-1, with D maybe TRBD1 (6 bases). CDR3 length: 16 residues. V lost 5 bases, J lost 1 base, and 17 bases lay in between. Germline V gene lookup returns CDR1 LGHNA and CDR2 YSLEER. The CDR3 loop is CASSKSKGGWNTEAFF. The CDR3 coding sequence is TGCGCCAGCAGCAAAAGTAAGGGGGGGTGGAACACTGAAGCTTTCTTT.

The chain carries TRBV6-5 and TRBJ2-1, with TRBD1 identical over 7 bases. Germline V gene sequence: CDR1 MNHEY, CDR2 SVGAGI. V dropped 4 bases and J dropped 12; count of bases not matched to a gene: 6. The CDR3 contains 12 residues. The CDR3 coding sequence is TGTGCCAGCAGTTTCTCGACAGGGTGGCAGTTCTTC. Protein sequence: CASSFSTGWQFF.

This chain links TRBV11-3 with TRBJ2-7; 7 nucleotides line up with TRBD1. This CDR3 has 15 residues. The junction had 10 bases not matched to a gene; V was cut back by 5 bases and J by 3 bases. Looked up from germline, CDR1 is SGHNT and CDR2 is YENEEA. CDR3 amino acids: CASSAGWDSGYEQYF. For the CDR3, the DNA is TGTGCCAGCAGCGCCGGGTGGGACAGCGGCTACGAGCAGTACTTC.

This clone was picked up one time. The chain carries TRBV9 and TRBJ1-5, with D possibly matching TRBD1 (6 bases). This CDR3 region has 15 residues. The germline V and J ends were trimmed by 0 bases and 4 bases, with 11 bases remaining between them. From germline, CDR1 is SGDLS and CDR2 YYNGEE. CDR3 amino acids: CASSVGGTLNQPQHF. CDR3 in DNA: TGTGCCAGCAGCGTAGGGGGGACACTTAATCAGCCCCAGCATTTT.

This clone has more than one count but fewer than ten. As DNA, the CDR3 is TGTGCCAGTAGTATATCGTCCATGGGGTCAGATACGCAGTATTTT. This encodes CASSISSMGSDTQYF. The genes are TRBV19 and TRBJ2-3; D gene uncertain. Germline CDR1 LNHDA, CDR2 SQIVND (reference sequence). Trimming stripped 2 bases from V and 4 bases from J, with 13 bases between. CDR3 length equals 15 residues. The full variable domain, rest sourced from reference TRBV19 and TRBJ2-3, is DGGITQSPKYLFRKEGQNVTLSCEQNLNHDAMYWYRQDPGQGLRLIYYSQIVNDFQKGDIAEGYSVSREKKESFPLTVTSAQKNPTAFYLCASSISSMGSDTQYFGPGTRLTVL.

As DNA, the CDR3 is TGTGCCAGCATGAGGGATGGCAATCAGCCCCAGCATTTT. Translating it yields CASMRDGNQPQHF. This sequence joins TRBV28 and TRBJ1-5; D remains unclear. V lost 7 bases and J 2 bases, leaving 9 bases between the germline ends. The CDR3 has 13 residues. Germline-derived CDR1 and CDR2 are MDHEN and SYDVKM. The full variable domain, rest sourced from reference TRBV28 and TRBJ1-5, is DVKVTQSSRYLVKRTGEKVFLECVQDMDHENMFWYRQDPGLGLRLIYFSYDVKMKEKGDIPEGYSVSREKKERFSLILESASTNQTSMYLCASMRDGNQPQHFGDGTRLSIL.

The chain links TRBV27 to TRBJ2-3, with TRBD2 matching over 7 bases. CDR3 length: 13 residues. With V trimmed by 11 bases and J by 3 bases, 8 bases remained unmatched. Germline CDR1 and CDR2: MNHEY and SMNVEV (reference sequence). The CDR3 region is CAVLGGRTDTQYF. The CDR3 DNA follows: TGTGCCGTCCTGGGAGGGAGGACAGATACGCAGTATTTT.

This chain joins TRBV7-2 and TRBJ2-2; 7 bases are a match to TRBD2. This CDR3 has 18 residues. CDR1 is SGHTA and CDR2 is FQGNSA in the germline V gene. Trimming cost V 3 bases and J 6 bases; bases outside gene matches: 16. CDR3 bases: TGTGCCAGCAGCTTGCCGCCCTCTTTGCGGGAGAGACCCGGGGAGCTGTTTTTT. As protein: CASSLPPSLRERPGELFF.

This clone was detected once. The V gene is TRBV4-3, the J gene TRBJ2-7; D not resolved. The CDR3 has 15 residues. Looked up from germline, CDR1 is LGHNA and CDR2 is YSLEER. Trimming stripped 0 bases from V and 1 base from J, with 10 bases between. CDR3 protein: CASSQETPGSYEQYF. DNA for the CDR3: TGCGCCAGCAGCCAAGAGACCCCAGGTTCCTACGAGCAGTACTTC.

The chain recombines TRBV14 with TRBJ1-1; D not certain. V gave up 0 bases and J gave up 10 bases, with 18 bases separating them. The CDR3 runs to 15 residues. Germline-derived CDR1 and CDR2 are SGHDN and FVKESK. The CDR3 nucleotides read TGTGCCAGCAGCCAAGAATGGGGAAACCCCGCAACAGCTTTCTTT. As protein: CASSQEWGNPATAFF.

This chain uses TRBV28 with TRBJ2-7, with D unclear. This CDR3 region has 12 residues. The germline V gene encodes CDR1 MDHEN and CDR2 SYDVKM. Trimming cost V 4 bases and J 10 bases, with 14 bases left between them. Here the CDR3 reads CASSSGPPYQYF. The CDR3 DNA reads TGTGCCAGCAGTTCGGGCCCCCCGTATCAGTACTTC.

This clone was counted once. CDR3 sequence: CASNGGNEQFF. CDR3 DNA: TGTGCCAGTAACGGGGGCAATGAGCAGTTCTTC. The J gene is TRBJ2-1, the V gene TRBV19; D may be TRBD2 (6 bases). Trimming pared 7 bases from V and 6 bases from J, leaving 7 bases between. The CDR3 consists of 11 residues. CDR1 LNHDA and CDR2 SQIVND come from the germline V gene (reference sequence). The full variable domain, rest sourced from reference TRBV19 and TRBJ2-1, is DGGITQSPKYLFRKEGQNVTLSCEQNLNHDAMYWYRQDPGQGLRLIYYSQIVNDFQKGDIAEGYSVSREKKESFPLTVTSAQKNPTAFYLCASNGGNEQFFGPGTRLTVL.

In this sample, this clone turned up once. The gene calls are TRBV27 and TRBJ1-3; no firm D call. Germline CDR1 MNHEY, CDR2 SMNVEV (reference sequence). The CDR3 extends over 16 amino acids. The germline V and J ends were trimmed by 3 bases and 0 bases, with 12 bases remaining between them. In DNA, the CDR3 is TGTGCCAGCAGTTTTACCGGACCGTTCTCTGGAAACACCATATATTTT. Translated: CASSFTGPFSGNTIYF.

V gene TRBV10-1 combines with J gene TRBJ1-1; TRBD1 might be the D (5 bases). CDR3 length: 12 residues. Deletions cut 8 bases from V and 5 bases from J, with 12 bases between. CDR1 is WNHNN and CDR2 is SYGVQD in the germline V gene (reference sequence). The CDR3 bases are TGCGCCAGCGGTCGGGGACCTACTGAAGCTTTCTTT. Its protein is CASGRGPTEAFF.

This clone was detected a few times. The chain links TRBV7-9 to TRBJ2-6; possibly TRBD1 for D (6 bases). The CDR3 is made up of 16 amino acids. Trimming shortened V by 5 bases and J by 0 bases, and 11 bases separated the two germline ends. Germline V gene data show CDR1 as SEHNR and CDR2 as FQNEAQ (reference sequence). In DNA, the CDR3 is TGTGCCAGCAGCACGGACAGAGACTCTGGGGCCAACGTCCTGACTTTC. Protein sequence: CASSTDRDSGANVLTF.

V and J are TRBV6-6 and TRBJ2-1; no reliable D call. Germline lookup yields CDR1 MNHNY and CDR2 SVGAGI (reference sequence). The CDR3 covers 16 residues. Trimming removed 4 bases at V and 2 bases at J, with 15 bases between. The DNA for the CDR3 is TGTGCCAGCAGTTTCGACCCCTCCGGCACCTACAATGAGCAGTTCTTC. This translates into CASSFDPSGTYNEQFF.

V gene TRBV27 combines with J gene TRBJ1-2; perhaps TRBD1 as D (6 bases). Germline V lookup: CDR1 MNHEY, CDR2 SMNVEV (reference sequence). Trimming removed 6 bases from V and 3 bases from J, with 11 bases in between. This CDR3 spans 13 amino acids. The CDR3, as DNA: TGTGCCAGCAGCCTCGCAGGGGACTATGGCTACACCTTC. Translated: CASSLAGDYGYTF.

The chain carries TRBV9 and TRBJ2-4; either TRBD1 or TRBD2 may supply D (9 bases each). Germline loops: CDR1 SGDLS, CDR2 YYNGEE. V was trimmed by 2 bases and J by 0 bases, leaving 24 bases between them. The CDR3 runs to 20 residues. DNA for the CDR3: TGTGCCAGCAGCGTGGGACAGGGAGCGACTAGCGGACTAGCCAAAAACATTCAGTACTTC. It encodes CASSVGQGATSGLAKNIQYF.